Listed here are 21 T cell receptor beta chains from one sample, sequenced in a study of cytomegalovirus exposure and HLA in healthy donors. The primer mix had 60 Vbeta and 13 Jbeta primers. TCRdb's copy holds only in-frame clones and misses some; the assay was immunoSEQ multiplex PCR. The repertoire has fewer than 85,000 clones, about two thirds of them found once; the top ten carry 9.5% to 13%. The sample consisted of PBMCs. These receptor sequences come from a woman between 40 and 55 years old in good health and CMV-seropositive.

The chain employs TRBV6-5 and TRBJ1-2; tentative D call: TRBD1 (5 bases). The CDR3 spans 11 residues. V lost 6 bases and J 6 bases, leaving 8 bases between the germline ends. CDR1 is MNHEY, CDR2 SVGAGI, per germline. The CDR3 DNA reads TGTGCCAGCAGCGCGGGGCATGGCTACACCTTC. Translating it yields CASSAGHGYTF.

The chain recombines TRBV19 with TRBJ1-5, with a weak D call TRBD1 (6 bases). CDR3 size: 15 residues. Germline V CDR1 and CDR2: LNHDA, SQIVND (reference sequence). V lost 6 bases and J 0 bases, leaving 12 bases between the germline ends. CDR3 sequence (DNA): TGTGCCAGTAGGACGGACAGATATAGCAATCAGCCCCAGCATTTT. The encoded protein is CASRTDRYSNQPQHF.

The CDR3 region has the DNA TGCGCCAGCAGCTTGGAGCCCCCTCTCGCTACGCAGTATTTT. This translates into CASSLEPPLATQYF. This chain links TRBV5-1 with TRBJ2-3; D remains unclear. Between the trimmed V and J ends, which lost 0 bases and 8 bases, there was a span of 13 bases. The CDR3 runs 14 residues. Looked up from germline, CDR1 is SGHRS and CDR2 is YFSETQ.

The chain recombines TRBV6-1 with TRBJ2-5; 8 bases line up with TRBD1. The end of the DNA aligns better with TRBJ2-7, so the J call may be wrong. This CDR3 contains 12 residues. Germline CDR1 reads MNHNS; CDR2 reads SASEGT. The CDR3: CASIGDRYEQYF. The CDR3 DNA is TGTGCCAGCATTGGGGACAGGTACGAGCAGTACTTC.

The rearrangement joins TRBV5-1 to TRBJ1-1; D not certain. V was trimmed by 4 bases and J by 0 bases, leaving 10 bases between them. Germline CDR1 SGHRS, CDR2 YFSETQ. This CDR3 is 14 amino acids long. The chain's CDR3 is CASSQLGLNTEAFF. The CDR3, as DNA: TGCGCCAGCAGCCAACTCGGGTTGAACACTGAAGCTTTCTTT.

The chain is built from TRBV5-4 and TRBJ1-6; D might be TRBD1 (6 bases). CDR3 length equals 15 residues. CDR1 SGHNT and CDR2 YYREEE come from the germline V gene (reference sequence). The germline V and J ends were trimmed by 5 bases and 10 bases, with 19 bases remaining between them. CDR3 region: CASRLGRGNESPLHF. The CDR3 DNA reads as TGTGCCAGCAGGCTTGGGAGGGGGAACGAGTCACCCCTCCACTTT. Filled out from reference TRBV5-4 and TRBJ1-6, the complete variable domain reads ETGVTQSPTHLIKTRGQQVTLRCSSQSGHNTVSWYQQALGQGPQFIFQYYREEENGRGNFPPRFSGLQFPNYSSELNVNALELDDSALYLCASRLGRGNESPLHFGNGTRLTVT.

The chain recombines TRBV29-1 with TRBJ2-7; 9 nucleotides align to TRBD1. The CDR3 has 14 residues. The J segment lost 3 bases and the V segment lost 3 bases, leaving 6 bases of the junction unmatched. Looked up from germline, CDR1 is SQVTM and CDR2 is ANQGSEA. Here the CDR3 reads CSVDSGTGSYEQYF. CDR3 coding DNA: TGCAGCGTTGACTCCGGGACAGGGAGCTACGAGCAGTACTTC.

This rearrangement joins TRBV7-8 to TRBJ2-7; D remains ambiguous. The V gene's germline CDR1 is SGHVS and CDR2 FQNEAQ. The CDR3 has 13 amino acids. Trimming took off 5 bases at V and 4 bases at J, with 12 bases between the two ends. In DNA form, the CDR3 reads TGTGCCAGCAGCAACGAGCAGGCGTACGAGCAGTACTTC. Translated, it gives CASSNEQAYEQYF.

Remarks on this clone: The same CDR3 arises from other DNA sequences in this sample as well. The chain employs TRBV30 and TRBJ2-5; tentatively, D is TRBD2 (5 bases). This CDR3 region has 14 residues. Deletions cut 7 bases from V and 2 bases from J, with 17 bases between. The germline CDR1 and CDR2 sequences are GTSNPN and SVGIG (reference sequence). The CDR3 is CAYSLIRTQETQYF. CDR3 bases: TGTGCCTACAGTCTGATACGGACTCAAGAGACCCAGTACTTC.

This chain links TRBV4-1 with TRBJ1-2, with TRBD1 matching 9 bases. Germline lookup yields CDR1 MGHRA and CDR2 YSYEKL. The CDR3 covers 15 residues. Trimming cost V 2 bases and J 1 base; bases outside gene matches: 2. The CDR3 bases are TGCGCCAGCAGCCAAACGGGACAGGGTAACTATGGCTACACCTTC. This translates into CASSQTGQGNYGYTF.

The CDR3 is CASSTRSTGGIQPQHF. DNA of the CDR3: TGTGCCAGTAGTACCCGCTCCACAGGGGGCATCCAGCCCCAGCATTTT. This chain connects TRBV19 to TRBJ1-5, with 9 bases lining up with TRBD1. Germline V CDR1 and CDR2: LNHDA, SQIVND (reference sequence). Trimming removed 4 bases from V and 7 bases from J; junction bases left unmatched: 11. This CDR3 spans 16 amino acids.

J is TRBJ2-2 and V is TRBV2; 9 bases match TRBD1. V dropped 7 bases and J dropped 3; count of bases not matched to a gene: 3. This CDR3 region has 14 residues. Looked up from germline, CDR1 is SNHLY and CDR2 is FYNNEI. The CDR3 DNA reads TGTGCCAGCATGAGACAGGGGGACACCGGGGAGCTGTTTTTT. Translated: CASMRQGDTGELFF.

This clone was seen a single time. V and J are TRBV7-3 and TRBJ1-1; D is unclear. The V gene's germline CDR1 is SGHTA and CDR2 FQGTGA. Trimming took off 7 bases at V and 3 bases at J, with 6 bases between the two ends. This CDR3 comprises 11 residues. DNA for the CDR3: TGTGCCAGCAAACGGGACACTGAAGCTTTCTTT. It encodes CASKRDTEAFF.

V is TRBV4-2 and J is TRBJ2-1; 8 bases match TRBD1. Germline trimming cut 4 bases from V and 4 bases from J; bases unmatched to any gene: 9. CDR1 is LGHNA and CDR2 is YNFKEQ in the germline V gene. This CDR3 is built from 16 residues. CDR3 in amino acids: CASSPNAGGGYNEQFF. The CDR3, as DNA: TGTGCCAGCAGCCCCAATGCAGGGGGCGGATACAATGAGCAGTTCTTC.

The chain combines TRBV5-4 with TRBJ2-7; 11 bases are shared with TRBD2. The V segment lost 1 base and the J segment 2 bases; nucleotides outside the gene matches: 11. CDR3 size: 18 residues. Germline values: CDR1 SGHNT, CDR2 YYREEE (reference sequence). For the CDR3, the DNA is TGTGCCAGCAGCTTGAGGAGGCTGGGACTAGCGGCGACCTACGAGCAGTACTTC. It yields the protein CASSLRRLGLAATYEQYF.

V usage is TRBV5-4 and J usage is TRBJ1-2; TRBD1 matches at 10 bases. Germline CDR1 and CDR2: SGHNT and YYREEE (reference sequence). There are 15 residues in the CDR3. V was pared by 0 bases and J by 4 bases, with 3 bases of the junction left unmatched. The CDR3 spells CASSLGTGGGYGYTF. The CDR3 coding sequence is TGTGCCAGCAGCTTGGGGACAGGGGGTGGCTATGGCTACACCTTC. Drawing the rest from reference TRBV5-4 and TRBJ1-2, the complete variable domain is ETGVTQSPTHLIKTRGQQVTLRCSSQSGHNTVSWYQQALGQGPQFIFQYYREEENGRGNFPPRFSGLQFPNYSSELNVNALELDDSALYLCASSLGTGGGYGYTFGSGTRLTVV.

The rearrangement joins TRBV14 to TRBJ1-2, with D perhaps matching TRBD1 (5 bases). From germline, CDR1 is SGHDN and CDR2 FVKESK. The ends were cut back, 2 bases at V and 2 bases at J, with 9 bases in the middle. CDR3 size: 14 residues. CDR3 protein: CASSQYSGNYGYTF. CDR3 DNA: TGTGCCAGCAGCCAATATTCAGGGAACTATGGCTACACCTTC.

CDR3 in amino acids: CASTVDSLQETQYF. Here the CDR3 DNA reads TGCGCCAGCACCGTCGACAGTCTCCAAGAGACCCAGTACTTC. The chain is built from TRBV5-1 and TRBJ2-5, with a weak D call TRBD1 (5 bases). There are 14 residues in the CDR3. V was cut by 6 bases and J by 1 base, with 13 bases left in between. The germline CDR1 and CDR2 sequences are SGHRS and YFSETQ.

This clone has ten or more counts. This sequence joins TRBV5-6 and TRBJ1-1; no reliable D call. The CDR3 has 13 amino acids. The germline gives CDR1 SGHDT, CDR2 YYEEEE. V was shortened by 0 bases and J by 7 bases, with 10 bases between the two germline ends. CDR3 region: CASSLEAGGEAFF. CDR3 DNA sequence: TGTGCCAGCAGCTTGGAGGCAGGAGGTGAAGCTTTCTTT.

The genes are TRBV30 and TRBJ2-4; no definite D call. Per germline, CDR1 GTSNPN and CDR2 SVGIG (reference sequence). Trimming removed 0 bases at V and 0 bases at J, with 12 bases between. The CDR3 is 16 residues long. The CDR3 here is CAWSVGFTLAKNIQYF. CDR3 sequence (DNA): TGTGCCTGGAGTGTCGGTTTCACCTTAGCCAAAAACATTCAGTACTTC.

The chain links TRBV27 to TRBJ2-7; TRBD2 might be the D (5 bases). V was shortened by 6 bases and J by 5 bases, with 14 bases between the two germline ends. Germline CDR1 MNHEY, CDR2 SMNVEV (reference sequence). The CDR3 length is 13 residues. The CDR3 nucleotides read TGTGCCAGCAGGACCCGGATGGGAGACGAGCAGTACTTC. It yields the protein CASRTRMGDEQYF.